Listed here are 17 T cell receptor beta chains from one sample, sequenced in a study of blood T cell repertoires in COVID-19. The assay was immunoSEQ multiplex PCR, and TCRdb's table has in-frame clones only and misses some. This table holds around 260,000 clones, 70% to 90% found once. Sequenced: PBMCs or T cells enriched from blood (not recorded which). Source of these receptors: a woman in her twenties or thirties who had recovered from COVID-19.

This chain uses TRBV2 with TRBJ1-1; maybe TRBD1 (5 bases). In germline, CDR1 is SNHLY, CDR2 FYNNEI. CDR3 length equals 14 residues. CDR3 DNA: TGTGTCGGACAAAAAGGGAAGGATAACACTGAAGCTTTCTTT. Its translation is CVGQKGKDNTEAFF.

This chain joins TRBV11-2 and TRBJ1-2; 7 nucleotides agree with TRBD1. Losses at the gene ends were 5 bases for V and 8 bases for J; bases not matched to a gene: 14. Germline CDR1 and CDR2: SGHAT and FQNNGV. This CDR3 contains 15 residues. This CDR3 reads CASSPGQSGRLGYTF. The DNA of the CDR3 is TGTGCCAGCAGCCCGGGACAGTCGGGACGTTTAGGCTACACCTTC.

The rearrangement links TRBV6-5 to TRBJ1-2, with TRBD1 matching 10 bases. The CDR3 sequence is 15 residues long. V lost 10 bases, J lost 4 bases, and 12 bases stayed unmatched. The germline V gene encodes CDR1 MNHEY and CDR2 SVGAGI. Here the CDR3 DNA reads TGTGCCACTAAGGAGACAGGGGGCGCGTCCTATGGCTACACCTTC. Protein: CATKETGGASYGYTF.

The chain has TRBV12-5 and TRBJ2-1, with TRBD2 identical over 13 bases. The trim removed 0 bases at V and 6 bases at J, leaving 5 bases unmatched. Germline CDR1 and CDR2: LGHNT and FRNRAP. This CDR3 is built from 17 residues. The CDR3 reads CASGLVLAGGPGNEQFF. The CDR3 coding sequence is TGTGCTAGTGGTTTGGTACTAGCGGGAGGGCCTGGCAATGAGCAGTTCTTC.

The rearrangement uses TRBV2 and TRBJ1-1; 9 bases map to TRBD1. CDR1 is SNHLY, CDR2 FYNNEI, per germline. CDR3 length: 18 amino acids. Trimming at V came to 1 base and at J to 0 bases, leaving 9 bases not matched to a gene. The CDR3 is CASSEEQGASNLNTEAFF. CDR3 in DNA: TGTGCCAGCAGTGAAGAACAGGGGGCCTCAAATTTGAACACTGAAGCTTTCTTT.

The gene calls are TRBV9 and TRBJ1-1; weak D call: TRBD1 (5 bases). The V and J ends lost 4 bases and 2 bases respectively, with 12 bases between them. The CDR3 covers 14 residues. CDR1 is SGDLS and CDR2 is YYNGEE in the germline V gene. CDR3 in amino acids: CASSLAGQNTEAFF. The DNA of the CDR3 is TGTGCCAGCAGCTTGGCGGGGCAAAACACTGAAGCTTTCTTT.

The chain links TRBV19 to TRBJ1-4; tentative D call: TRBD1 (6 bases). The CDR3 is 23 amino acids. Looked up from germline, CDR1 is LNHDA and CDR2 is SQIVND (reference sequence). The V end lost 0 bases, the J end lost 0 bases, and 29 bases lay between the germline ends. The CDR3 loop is CASSIDLAPTGRTSLATNEKLFF. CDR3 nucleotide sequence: TGTGCCAGTAGTATAGATCTAGCCCCAACAGGGCGTACCTCCCTTGCAACTAATGAAAAACTGTTTTTT.

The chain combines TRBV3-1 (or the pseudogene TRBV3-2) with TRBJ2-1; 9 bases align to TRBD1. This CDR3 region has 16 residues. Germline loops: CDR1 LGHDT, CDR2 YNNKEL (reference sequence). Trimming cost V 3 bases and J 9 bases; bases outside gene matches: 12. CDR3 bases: TGTGCCAGCAGCCATCTCCGGGACAGGGCTTTAAGTGAGCAGTTCTTC. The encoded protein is CASSHLRDRALSEQFF.

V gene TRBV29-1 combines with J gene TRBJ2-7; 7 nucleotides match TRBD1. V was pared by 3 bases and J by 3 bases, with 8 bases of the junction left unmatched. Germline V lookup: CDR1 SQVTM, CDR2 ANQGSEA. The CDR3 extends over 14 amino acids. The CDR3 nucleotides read TGCAGCGTTGACTGGGACAGACCTATCTACGAGCAGTACTTC. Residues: CSVDWDRPIYEQYF.

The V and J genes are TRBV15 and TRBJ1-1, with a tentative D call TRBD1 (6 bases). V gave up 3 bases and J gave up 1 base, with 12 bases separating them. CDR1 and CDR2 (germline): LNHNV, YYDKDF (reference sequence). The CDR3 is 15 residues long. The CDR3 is CATSSNLQGNTEAFF. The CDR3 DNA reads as TGTGCCACCAGCAGCAATTTACAGGGGAACACTGAAGCTTTCTTT.

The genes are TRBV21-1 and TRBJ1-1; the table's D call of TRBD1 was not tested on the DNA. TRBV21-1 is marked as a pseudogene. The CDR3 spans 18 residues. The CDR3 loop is CASSKGSELTGLDTEAFF. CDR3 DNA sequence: TGTGCCAGCAGCAAAGGCAGCGAGTTGACAGGGCTTGACACTGAAGCTTTCTTT.

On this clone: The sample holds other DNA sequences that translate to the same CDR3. The CDR3, as DNA: TGTGCCAGCAGTCTCAGGAACACTGAAGCTTTCTTT. Its protein is CASSLRNTEAFF. This chain joins TRBV28 and TRBJ1-1; D remains ambiguous. Trimming shortened V by 5 bases and J by 1 base, and 5 bases separated the two germline ends. Looked up from germline, CDR1 is MDHEN and CDR2 is SYDVKM. The CDR3 is 12 residues long. Supplemented by reference TRBV28 and TRBJ1-1, the full variable domain reads DVKVTQSSRYLVKRTGEKVFLECVQDMDHENMFWYRQDPGLGLRLIYFSYDVKMKEKGDIPEGYSVSREKKERFSLILESASTNQTSMYLCASSLRNTEAFFGQGTRLTVV.

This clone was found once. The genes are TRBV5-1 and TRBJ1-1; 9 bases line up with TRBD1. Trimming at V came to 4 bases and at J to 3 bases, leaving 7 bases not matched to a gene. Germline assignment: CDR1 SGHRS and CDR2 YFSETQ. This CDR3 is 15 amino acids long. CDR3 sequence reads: CASSPLGQGYTEAFF. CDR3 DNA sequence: TGCGCCAGCAGCCCATTGGGACAGGGCTACACTGAAGCTTTCTTT.

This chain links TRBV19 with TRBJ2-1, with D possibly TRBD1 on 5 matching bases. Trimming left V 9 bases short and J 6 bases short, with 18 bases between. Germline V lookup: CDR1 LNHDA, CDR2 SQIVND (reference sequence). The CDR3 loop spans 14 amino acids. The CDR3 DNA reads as TGTGCCAGCGACGTAGGGGTCAATGGCAATGAGCAGTTCTTC. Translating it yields CASDVGVNGNEQFF. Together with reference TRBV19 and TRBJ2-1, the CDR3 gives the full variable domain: DGGITQSPKYLFRKEGQNVTLSCEQNLNHDAMYWYRQDPGQGLRLIYYSQIVNDFQKGDIAEGYSVSREKKESFPLTVTSAQKNPTAFYLCASDVGVNGNEQFFGPGTRLTVL.

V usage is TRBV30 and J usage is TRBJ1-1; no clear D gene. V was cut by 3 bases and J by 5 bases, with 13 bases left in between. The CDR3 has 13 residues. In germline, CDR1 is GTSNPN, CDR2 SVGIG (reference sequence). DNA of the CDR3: TGTGCCTGGAGAATTGGAGTCGGTACTGAAGCTTTCTTT. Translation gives CAWRIGVGTEAFF.

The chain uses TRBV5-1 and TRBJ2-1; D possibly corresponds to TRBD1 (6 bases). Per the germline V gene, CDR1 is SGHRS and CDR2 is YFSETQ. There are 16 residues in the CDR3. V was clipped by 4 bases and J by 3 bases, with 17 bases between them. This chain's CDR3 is CASSPNPGALYNEQFF. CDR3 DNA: TGCGCCAGCAGCCCTAACCCAGGGGCCCTCTACAATGAGCAGTTCTTC.

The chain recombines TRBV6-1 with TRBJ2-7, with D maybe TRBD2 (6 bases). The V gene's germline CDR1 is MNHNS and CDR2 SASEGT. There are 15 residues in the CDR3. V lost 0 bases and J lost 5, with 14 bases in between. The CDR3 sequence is CASSEAGGPRDEQYF. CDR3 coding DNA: TGTGCCAGCAGTGAAGCGGGAGGCCCCCGGGACGAGCAGTACTTC.